This T cell receptor beta chain was identified during a study of blood T cell repertoires in COVID-19. The overall study: The United States, Italy and Spain supplied acute and convalescent COVID-19 samples. T cells, B-cell-depleted T cells, or PBMCs supplied cDNA or gDNA.

CDR1 is LGHNA and CDR2 is YSLEER in the germline V gene. The CDR3 has 14 amino acids. The ends lost 6 bases at V and 3 bases at J; junction bases unmatched: 4. Original methodology: For nucleated cells, counts were estimated from reference gene primer amplification. Here immunoSEQ multiplex PCR was the method, and the copy in TCRdb shows in-frame clones only, minus some. V, J and clone size are taken as reported in that table, and D and trimming were inferred from the DNA itself. The table records about 140,000 clones, 84% of them present only once. This clone was seen a handful of times. Across about two dozen US areas, participants ranged in age from about 18 to 90 years.

The TCR comes from a woman aged 45-65 years with acute COVID-19. V and J are TRBV4-3 and TRBJ2-7; TRBD2 matches at 11 bases. The material sequenced was PBMCs or T cells enriched from blood (not recorded which). Here the CDR3 reads CASSHSGRVYEQYF. The CDR3 coding sequence is TGCGCCAGCAGTCATAGCGGGAGGGTCTACGAGCAGTACTTC.